The 11 T cell receptor beta chains presented below share a single source sample, sequenced in a study of CD8+ T cells in alopecia areata. A sort of pooled cutaneous lymph node cells used CD4, CD8alpha, NKG2D, NKG2ACE and other stains. Extraction of RNA preceded its reverse transcription into cDNA, which served as the sequencing template. Measured with immunoSEQ multiplex PCR; TCRdb has only the in-frame clones, and not every one. The sample presents some 18,000 clones, none singletons. The sequenced sample consisted of CD8+ T cells sorted from a lymph node. The receptor set was obtained from a C3H/HeJ mouse with alopecia areata. MHC haplotype of the mouse line: H2-k.

In its sample, this clone was seen a few times. The gene names here belong to mouse. Read sequence stops 4 residues before the CDR3 end, and the germline J gene provides the missing end. The V and J genes are TRBV17 and TRBJ2-5, with 9 positions matching TRBD2. Germline values: CDR1 MNHDT, CDR2 YYDKIL. V gave up 2 bases and J gave up 0 bases; unmatched junction bases: 3. The CDR3 is 16 residues long. This CDR3 is CASSRRLGVNQDTQYF. The CDR3 bases that were read are TGTGCTAGCAGTAGAAGACTGGGGGTTAACCAAGAC. Supplemented by reference TRBV17 and TRBJ2-5, the full variable domain reads DTTVKQNPRYKLARVGKPVNLICSQTMNHDTMYWYQKKPNQAPKLLLFYYDKILNREADTFEKFQSSRPNNSFCSLYIGSAGLEYSAMYLCASSRRLGVNQDTQYFGPGTRLLVL.

This clone was observed at least ten times. Gene names follow the mouse nomenclature. The DNA ends 4 residues before the CDR3 does, and the rest of the CDR3 is filled in from the germline J gene. The genes are TRBV19 and TRBJ2-3; 7 positions agree with TRBD1. From germline, CDR1 is FNHDT and CDR2 SITEND (reference sequence). The V and J ends lost 3 bases and 3 bases, in that order; junction bases with no gene match: 1. The CDR3 is 13 residues long. CDR3 DNA, as far as it was read: TGTGCCAGCAGTACACAGGGGGCAGAA. The encoded protein is CASSTQGAE. The entire CDR3 protein reads CASSTQGAETLYF.

This clone has a handful of counts. The gene symbols are mouse symbols. The DNA ends 4 residues before the CDR3 does, and the rest of the CDR3 is filled in from the germline J gene. The chain carries TRBV13-3 and TRBJ2-4; 8 bases fit TRBD1. CDR3 length equals 13 residues. CDR1 and CDR2 from the germline V gene are NNHDY and SYVADS. The CDR3 bases that were read are TGTGCCAGCAGTGACCAGGGGGCGAAC. Its protein is CASSDQGAN. The whole CDR3 protein is CASSDQGANTLYF.

In its sample, this clone was seen a few times. Here the gene names and germline are mouse. Read sequence stops 4 residues before the CDR3 end, and the germline J gene provides the missing end. This chain uses TRBV31 with TRBJ2-3; 7 positions match TRBD1. The germline gives CDR1 GKSSPN, CDR2 SITVG. The CDR3 is 14 amino acids. Unmatched junction bases numbered 2, after V lost 2 bases and J lost 0 bases. CDR3 loop: CAWSGDSSAETLYF. CDR3 DNA, as far as it was read: TGTGCCTGGAGTGGGGACAGTAGTGCAGAA.

Notes on this clone: All gene names here are mouse names. CDR3 amino acids: CTCSAGQGYSDYTF. Incomplete CDR3 DNA: TGCACCTGCAGTGCGGGACAGGGGTACTCC. The chain links TRBV1 to TRBJ1-2; 10 positions match TRBD1. The CDR3 extends 4 residues past the end of the read, so its final part is completed from the germline J gene. The CDR3 runs 14 residues. The V gene end was trimmed by 3 bases and the J gene end by 3 bases; junction bases not matched to a gene: 1. Germline V gives CDR1 NSQYPW, CDR2 LRSPGD (reference sequence). Variable domain in full (rest from reference TRBV1 and TRBJ1-2): VTLLEQNPRWRLVPRGQAVNLRCILKNSQYPWMSWYQQDLQKQLQWLFTLRSPGDKEVKSLPGADYLATRVTDTELRLQVANMSQGRTLYCTCSAGQGYSDYTFGSGTRLLVI.

In regard to this clone: The germline and genes are mouse ones. The read falls 4 residues short of the CDR3 end, and the missing part is taken from the germline J gene. This chain links TRBV13-2 with TRBJ1-4, with 8 bases that match TRBD1. The V gene end was trimmed by 0 bases and the J gene end by 4 bases; junction bases not matched to a gene: 8. Germline V gene data show CDR1 as NNHNN and CDR2 as SYGAGS (reference sequence). The CDR3 contains 17 residues. The DNA read from the CDR3 is TGTGCCAGCGGTGATGCTTCCCAGGGGGCGGTCAACGAA. Translated, it gives CASGDASQGAVNE. The complete CDR3 protein is CASGDASQGAVNERLFF.

Comment on this clone: Mouse gene names apply. The missing CDR3 end, 4 residues past where the read stops, is filled in from the germline J gene. V usage is TRBV13-1 and J usage is TRBJ1-4, with a weak D call TRBD1 (6 bases). CDR3 size: 14 residues. The germline gives CDR1 NSHNY, CDR2 SYGAGN. V was pared by 5 bases and J by 5 bases, with 13 bases between. This CDR3 is CASRAGTKNERLFF. The covered CDR3 bases are TGTGCCAGCAGGGCCGGGACAAAAAACGAA.

This clone appeared many times. Gene labels here are mouse ones. The CDR3 end is not reached by the read, which stops 4 residues before it; the germline J gene fills it in. The gene calls are TRBV17 and TRBJ2-5; the match to TRBD2 covers 10 bases. Germline values: CDR1 MNHDT, CDR2 YYDKIL. This CDR3 has 15 residues. CDR3 region: CASSRDWGGADTQYF. Incomplete CDR3 DNA: TGTGCTAGCAGTAGAGACTGGGGGGGCGCAGAC. The full variable domain, rest sourced from reference TRBV17 and TRBJ2-5, is DTTVKQNPRYKLARVGKPVNLICSQTMNHDTMYWYQKKPNQAPKLLLFYYDKILNREADTFEKFQSSRPNNSFCSLYIGSAGLEYSAMYLCASSRDWGGADTQYFGPGTRLLVL.

This clone was counted ten times or more. The germline and genes are mouse ones. The read gets to within 4 residues of the CDR3 end, and the germline J gene fills in the rest. V gene TRBV1 combines with J gene TRBJ1-4; D not resolved. Trimming took 0 bases from V and 2 from J, leaving 7 bases between them. Germline CDR1 NSQYPW, CDR2 LRSPGD (reference sequence). CDR3 length: 15 residues. Partial CDR3 DNA: TGCACCTGCAGTGCAGATTGGGGATCCAACGAA. As protein: CTCSADWGSNE. In full, the CDR3 reads CTCSADWGSNERLFF.

On this clone itself: The germline and genes are mouse ones. From the germline J gene comes the end of the CDR3, since the read stops 4 residues before it. This chain uses TRBV16 with TRBJ2-7; 10 bases are a match to TRBD2. This CDR3 is built from 13 residues. CDR1 is SGHSA, CDR2 FRNQAP, per germline. The CDR3 protein is CASSSGLGYEQYF. CDR3 DNA, as far as it was read: TGTGCAAGCAGCTCGGGACTGGGGTAT.

This clone was detected ten times or more. Germline and genes here are mouse. The read gets to within 4 residues of the CDR3 end, and the germline J gene fills in the rest. V and J are TRBV13-3 and TRBJ2-5; tentatively, D is TRBD1 (6 bases). Trimming took 3 bases from V and 0 from J, leaving 8 bases between them. The CDR3 totals 14 residues. The V gene's germline CDR1 is NNHDY and CDR2 SYVADS. The CDR3 bases that were read are TGTGCCAGCAGTGCGGGACATAACCAAGAC. It is translated as CASSAGHNQD. The full CDR3 sequence reads CASSAGHNQDTQYF.